This T cell receptor beta chain was captured in a study of blood T cells in healthy people across ages. The germline gives CDR1 SGHTA, CDR2 FQGTGA. CDR3 length: 14 amino acids. Comments on this clonotype: The target antigen is unknown.

The use of a sample-barcoded 5' primer and a J-beta primer mix characterized a second PCR of about 6 to 11 cycles. TCRdb re-called the 5' RACE reads through MiXCR, storing one row per CDR3 protein. The sample has roughly 700,000 distinct CDR3 sequences, roughly 25% seen once. Findings and limits, study-wide: Possibly, changes in expanded clonotypes were confounded because donor CMV status was unknown.

The same sample was also used in a study of T cells of mothers and their children. As that study records: Donation involved three healthy Caucasian mothers and the six children that they had. Each child contributed about 3 million TCR beta CDR3 reads, while each mother contributed over 8 million. The authors identified no persistent microchimeric T cell clones.

Sequencing was done on a sample of blood. The receptor's source is a boy aged 5-17 years in good health. The chain is built from TRBV7-3 and TRBJ2-5, with 7 bases identical to TRBD1. The J call is in doubt because the DNA end fits TRBJ2-7 better. The CDR3 DNA sequence: TGTGCCAGCAGCTTATCGGACAGGCCCTACGAGCAGTACTTC. It is translated as CASSLSDRPYEQYF.